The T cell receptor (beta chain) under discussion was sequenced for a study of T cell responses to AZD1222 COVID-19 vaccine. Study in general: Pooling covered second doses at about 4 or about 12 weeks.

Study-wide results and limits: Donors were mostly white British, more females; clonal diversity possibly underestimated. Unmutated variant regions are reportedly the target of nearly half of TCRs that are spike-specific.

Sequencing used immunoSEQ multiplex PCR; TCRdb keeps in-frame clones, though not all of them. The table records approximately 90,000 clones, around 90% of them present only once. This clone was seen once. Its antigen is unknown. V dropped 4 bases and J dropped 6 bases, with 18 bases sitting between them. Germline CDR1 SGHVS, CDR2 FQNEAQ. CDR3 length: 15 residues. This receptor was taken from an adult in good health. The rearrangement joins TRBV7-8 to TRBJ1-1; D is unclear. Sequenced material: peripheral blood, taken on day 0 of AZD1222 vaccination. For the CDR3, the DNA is TGTGCCAGCAGCTCTCGGAGGACGACCCTCGCTGAAGCTTTCTTT. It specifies CASSSRRTTLAEAFF.